This T cell receptor (beta chain) was profiled in a study of T cells in Graves' hyperthyroidism and ophthalmopathy. Germline V lookup: CDR1 SSHAT, CDR2 FNYEAQ (reference sequence). The CDR3 has 16 residues. From RNA transcripts, TCR beta CDR3 regions were amplified. The HTBI primer set served for first-round RT-PCR of the TCR CDR3. TCRdb re-called the multiplex PCR reads with MiXCR, one entry per CDR3 protein. This table has about 350,000 distinct CDR3 sequences, 14% appearing once. Researchers barred patients who had uncontrolled infection, other autoimmune disease, pregnancy or lactation. Every diagnosis used clinical symptoms, serum thyroxine and TRAb, thyroid ultrasound and orbital computed tomography. The PBMCs were taken from 10 ml of fresh peripheral blood. Study results and limitations: Ophthalmopathy, as predicted by the model, came a median around 7 months after the prediction.

In this sample, this clonotype turned up a few times. Its antigen is not known. The junction and the germline gene differ at one end; a read error may be behind it. The chain links TRBV7-7 to TRBJ2-2; weak D call: TRBD2 (7 bases). The sequencing sample was made of blood. The clonotype originates from a woman in her twenties or thirties with Graves' hyperthyroidism. The chain's CDR3 is CASSLDGGGDTGELFF. For the CDR3, the DNA is TGTGCTAGCAGCTTAGACGGAGGGGGGGACACCGGGGAGCTGTTTTTT.